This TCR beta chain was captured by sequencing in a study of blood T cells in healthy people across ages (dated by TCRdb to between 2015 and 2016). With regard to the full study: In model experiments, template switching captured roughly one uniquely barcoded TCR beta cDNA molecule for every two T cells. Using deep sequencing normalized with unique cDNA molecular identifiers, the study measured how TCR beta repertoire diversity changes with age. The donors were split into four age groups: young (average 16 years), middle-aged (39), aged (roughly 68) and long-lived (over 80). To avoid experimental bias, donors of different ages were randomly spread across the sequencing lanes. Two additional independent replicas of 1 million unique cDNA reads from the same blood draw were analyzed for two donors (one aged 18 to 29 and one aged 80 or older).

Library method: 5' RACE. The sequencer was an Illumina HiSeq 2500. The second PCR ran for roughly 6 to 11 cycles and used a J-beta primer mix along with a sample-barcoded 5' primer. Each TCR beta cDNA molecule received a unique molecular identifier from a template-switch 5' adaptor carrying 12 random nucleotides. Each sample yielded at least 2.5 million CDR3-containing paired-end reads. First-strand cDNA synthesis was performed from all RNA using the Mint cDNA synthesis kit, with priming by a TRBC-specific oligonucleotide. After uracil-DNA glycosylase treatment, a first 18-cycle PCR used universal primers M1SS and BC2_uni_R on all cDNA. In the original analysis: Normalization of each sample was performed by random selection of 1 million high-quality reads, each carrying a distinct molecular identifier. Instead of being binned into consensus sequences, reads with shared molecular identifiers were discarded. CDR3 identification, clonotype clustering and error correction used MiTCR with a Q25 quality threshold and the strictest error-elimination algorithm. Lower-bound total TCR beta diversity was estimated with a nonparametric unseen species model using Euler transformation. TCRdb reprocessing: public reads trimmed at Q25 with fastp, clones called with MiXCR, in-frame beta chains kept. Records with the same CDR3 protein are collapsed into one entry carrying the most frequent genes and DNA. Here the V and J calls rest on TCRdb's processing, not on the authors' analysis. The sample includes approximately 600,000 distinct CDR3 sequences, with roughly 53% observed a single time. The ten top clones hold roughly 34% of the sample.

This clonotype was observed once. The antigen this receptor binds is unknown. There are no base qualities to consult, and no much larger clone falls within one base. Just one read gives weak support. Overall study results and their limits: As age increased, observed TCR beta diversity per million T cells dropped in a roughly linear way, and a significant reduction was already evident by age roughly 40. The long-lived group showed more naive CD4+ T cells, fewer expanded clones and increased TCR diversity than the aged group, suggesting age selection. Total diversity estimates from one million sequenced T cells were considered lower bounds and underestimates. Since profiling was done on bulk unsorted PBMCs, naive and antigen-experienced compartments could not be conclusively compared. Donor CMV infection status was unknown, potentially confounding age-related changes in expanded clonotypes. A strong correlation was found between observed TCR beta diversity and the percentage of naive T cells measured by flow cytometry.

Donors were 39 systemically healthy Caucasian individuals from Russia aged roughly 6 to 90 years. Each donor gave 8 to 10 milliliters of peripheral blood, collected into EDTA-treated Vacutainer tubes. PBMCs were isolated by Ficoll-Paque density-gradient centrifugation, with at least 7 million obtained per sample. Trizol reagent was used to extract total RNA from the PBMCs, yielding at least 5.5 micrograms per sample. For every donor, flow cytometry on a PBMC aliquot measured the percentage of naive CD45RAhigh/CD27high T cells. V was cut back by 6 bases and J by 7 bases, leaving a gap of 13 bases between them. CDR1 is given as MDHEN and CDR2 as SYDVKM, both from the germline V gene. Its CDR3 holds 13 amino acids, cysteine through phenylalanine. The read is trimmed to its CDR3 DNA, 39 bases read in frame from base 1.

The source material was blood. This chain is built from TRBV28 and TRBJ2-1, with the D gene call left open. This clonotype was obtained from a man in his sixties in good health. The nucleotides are TGTGCCAGCAGCACCCCCCTCGGGAATGAGCAGTTCTTC. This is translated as CASSTPLGNEQFF.